A single sample gave rise to the 14 T cell receptor beta chains below, sequenced in a study of cytomegalovirus exposure and HLA in healthy donors. The protocol was immunoSEQ multiplex PCR, while the TCRdb copy is restricted to in-frame clones and leaves out a portion. The sample records about 98,000 clones, roughly nine tenths being singletons. Sequencing was done on a sample of PBMCs. These receptors came from a man between 18 and 35 years old in good health and CMV-seropositive.

This clone was counted once. V gene TRBV7-6 combines with J gene TRBJ2-5; D remains unclear. This CDR3 has 13 residues. The V and J ends lost 5 bases and 5 bases respectively, with 12 bases between them. Per germline, CDR1 SGHVS and CDR2 FNYEAQ. Here the CDR3 reads CASSPLTEETQYF. The CDR3 DNA sequence: TGTGCCAGCAGCCCCTTGACTGAGGAGACCCAGTACTTC.

V is TRBV19 and J is TRBJ2-2, with D perhaps TRBD2 (5 bases). CDR1 and CDR2 from the germline V gene are LNHDA and SQIVND (reference sequence). The V end was cut by 9 bases, the J end by 4 bases, with 18 bases between. There are 15 residues in the CDR3. CDR3 in amino acids: CASRPPEGITGELFF. CDR3 DNA sequence: TGTGCCAGCAGGCCCCCAGAGGGTATCACCGGGGAGCTGTTTTTT. Based on the CDR3 plus reference TRBV19 and TRBJ2-2, the full variable domain is DGGITQSPKYLFRKEGQNVTLSCEQNLNHDAMYWYRQDPGQGLRLIYYSQIVNDFQKGDIAEGYSVSREKKESFPLTVTSAQKNPTAFYLCASRPPEGITGELFFGEGSRLTVL.

Written as DNA, the CDR3 is TGTGCCAGCAGTTTAAGAGGCGGCACAGATACGCAGTATTTT. This translates into CASSLRGGTDTQYF. J is TRBJ2-3 and V is TRBV28; D uncertain. The CDR3 covers 14 residues. Trimming pared 2 bases from V and 1 base from J, leaving 7 bases between. Germline CDR1 and CDR2: MDHEN and SYDVKM.

The gene calls are TRBV7-9 and TRBJ2-7; 7 nucleotides line up with TRBD1. The junction had 18 bases not matched to a gene; V was cut back by 7 bases and J by 0 bases. Germline V gene lookup returns CDR1 SEHNR and CDR2 FQNEAQ (reference sequence). This CDR3 contains 18 residues. CDR3 amino acids: CASTPLGSRRGSSYEQYF. CDR3 DNA sequence: TGTGCCAGCACCCCCCTAGGAAGCCGCAGGGGGAGCTCCTACGAGCAGTACTTC. Supplemented by reference TRBV7-9 and TRBJ2-7, the full variable domain reads DTGVSQNPRHKITKRGQNVTFRCDPISEHNRLYWYRQTLGQGPEFLTYFQNEAQLEKSRLLSDRFSAERPKGSFSTLEIQRTEQGDSAMYLCASTPLGSRRGSSYEQYFGPGTRLTVT.

V usage is TRBV5-1 and J usage is TRBJ2-7; D gene uncertain. Deletions cut 1 base from V and 0 bases from J, with 11 bases between. The CDR3 extends over 15 amino acids. CDR1 and CDR2 from the germline V gene are SGHRS and YFSETQ. The CDR3: CASSLSGEDSYEQYF. CDR3 sequence (DNA): TGCGCCAGCAGCTTGTCTGGAGAAGACTCCTACGAGCAGTACTTC.

In this sample, this clone turned up once. The V call is TRBV27, the J call TRBJ1-2; 10 bases are shared with TRBD1. Per the germline V gene, CDR1 is MNHEY and CDR2 is SMNVEV (reference sequence). The CDR3 sequence is 20 residues long. V lost 6 bases to trimming and J lost 7 bases; unmatched junction nucleotides: 26. CDR3 region: CASSRGRGSAGQGRGLGYTF. CDR3 nucleotide sequence: TGTGCCAGCAGCCGTGGCCGGGGGTCCGCGGGACAGGGGAGAGGTCTTGGCTACACCTTC.

V usage is TRBV18 and J usage is TRBJ2-7, with TRBD1 matching over 8 bases. The V gene's germline CDR1 is KGHSH and CDR2 LQKENI. J was trimmed by 7 bases and V by 5 bases; bases with no gene match: 13. The CDR3 is 15 residues long. The CDR3 sequence: CASSREADRVGEQYF. The CDR3 nucleotides read TGTGCCAGCTCAAGAGAAGCGGACAGGGTCGGGGAGCAGTACTTC.

The V call is TRBV6-5, the J call TRBJ2-2; tentative D call: TRBD2 (5 bases). In germline, CDR1 is MNHEY, CDR2 SVGAGI. V was cut by 6 bases and J by 7 bases, with 18 bases left in between. This CDR3 has 15 amino acids. The CDR3 DNA sequence: TGTGCCAGCAGGAATAGGAGGCCGGGCTTCGGGGAGCTGTTTTTT. As protein: CASRNRRPGFGELFF.

The chain links TRBV10-3 to TRBJ2-3; no clear D. CDR3 size: 11 residues. The germline V and J ends were trimmed by 5 bases and 5 bases, with 5 bases remaining between them. Looked up from germline, CDR1 is ENHRY and CDR2 is SYGVKD. CDR3 region: CAISSRDTQYF. CDR3 sequence (DNA): TGTGCCATCAGTTCGAGAGATACGCAGTATTTT.

The chain links TRBV6-1 to TRBJ2-7, with 8 bases lining up with TRBD1. The germline gives CDR1 MNHNS, CDR2 SASEGT. Trimming cost V 3 bases and J 5 bases; bases outside gene matches: 6. The CDR3 has 14 amino acids. CDR3 in DNA: TGTGCCAGCAGTGAGGGACAGGCCAACGACGAGCAGTACTTC. It specifies CASSEGQANDEQYF.

The chain is built from TRBV18 and TRBJ2-3, with D uncertain. Germline CDR1 is KGHSH and CDR2 is LQKENI. V was trimmed by 1 base and J by 1 base, leaving 9 bases between them. The CDR3 is made up of 15 amino acids. The CDR3 nucleotides read TGTGCCAGCTCACCACAGGCCAGCGGCACAGATACGCAGTATTTT. Translation: CASSPQASGTDTQYF.

The chain is built from TRBV9 and TRBJ2-2, with TRBD1 matching 10 bases. Trimming at V came to 3 bases and at J to 3 bases, leaving 2 bases not matched to a gene. The germline V gene has CDR1 SGDLS and CDR2 YYNGEE. This CDR3 has 15 amino acids. The CDR3, as DNA: TGTGCCAGCAGCGCCGGGACAGGGGACACCGGGGAGCTGTTTTTT. Translation: CASSAGTGDTGELFF.

The rearrangement uses TRBV4-2 and TRBJ2-7; maybe TRBD1 (6 bases). The V gene lost 3 bases and the J gene lost 2 bases, with 8 bases spanning the gap. The CDR3 totals 13 residues. From germline, CDR1 is LGHNA and CDR2 YNFKEQ. CDR3 loop: CASSQTGTYEQYF. The CDR3 DNA sequence: TGTGCCAGCAGCCAGACAGGAACCTACGAGCAGTACTTC.

The chain uses TRBV18 and TRBJ1-6, with 10 positions matching TRBD1. V was pared by 6 bases and J by 11 bases, with 4 bases of the junction left unmatched. This CDR3 spans 13 amino acids. Per the germline V gene, CDR1 is KGHSH and CDR2 is LQKENI. The DNA for the CDR3 is TGTGCCAGCTCCGGGACAGGGGATGCACCCCTCCACTTT. Translation gives CASSGTGDAPLHF.